The entry below describes one TCR beta chain. The sample belongs to a study of OX40 agonist ivuxolimab in advanced cancers. V was shortened by 4 bases and J by 4 bases, with 13 bases between the two germline ends. The CDR3 sequence is 14 residues long. From germline, CDR1 is SGHTA and CDR2 FQGNSA. Data came from immunoSEQ multiplex PCR; TCRdb stores just in-frame clones and leaves some out. The sample records around 50,000 clones, about four fifths being singletons. The source was CD4+ or CD8+ T cells sorted from blood, collected in a trial of the OX40 agonist ivuxolimab. The chain combines TRBV7-2 with TRBJ1-2; D gene unclear. This clonotype originated in an adult with an advanced solid tumor such as melanoma, head and neck, liver or kidney cancer. The CDR3 loop is CASSSTRTVYGYTF. CDR3 DNA: TGTGCCAGCAGCTCAACCCGGACGGTCTATGGCTACACCTTC.